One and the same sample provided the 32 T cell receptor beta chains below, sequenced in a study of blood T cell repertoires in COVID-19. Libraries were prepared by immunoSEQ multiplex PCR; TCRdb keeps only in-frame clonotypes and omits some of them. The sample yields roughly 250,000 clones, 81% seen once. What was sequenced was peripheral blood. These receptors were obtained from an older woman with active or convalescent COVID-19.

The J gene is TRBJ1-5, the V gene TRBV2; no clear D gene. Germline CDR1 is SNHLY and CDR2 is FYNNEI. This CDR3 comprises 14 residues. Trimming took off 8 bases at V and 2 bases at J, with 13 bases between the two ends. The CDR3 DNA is TGTGCCAGCGCGTGGGCGCAGGGCAATCAGCCCCAGCATTTT. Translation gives CASAWAQGNQPQHF.

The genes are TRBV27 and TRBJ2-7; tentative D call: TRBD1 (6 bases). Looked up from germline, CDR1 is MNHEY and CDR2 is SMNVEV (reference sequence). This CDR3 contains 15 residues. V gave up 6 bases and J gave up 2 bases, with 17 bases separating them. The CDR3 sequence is CASSQFRGSAYEQYF. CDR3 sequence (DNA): TGTGCCAGCAGCCAATTCAGGGGTTCAGCCTACGAGCAGTACTTC.

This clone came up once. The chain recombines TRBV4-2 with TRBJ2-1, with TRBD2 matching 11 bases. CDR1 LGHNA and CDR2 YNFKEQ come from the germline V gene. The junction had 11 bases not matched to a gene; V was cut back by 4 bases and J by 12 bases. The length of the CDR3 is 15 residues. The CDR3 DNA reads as TGTGCCAGCAGCCGAGATAGCGGGGGGGCCAGAGGGCAGTTCTTC. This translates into CASSRDSGGARGQFF.

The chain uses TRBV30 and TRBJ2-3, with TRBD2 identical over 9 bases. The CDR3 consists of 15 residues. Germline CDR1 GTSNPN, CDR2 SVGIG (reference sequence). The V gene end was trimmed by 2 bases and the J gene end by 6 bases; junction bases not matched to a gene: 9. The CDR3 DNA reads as TGTGCCTGGAGTCCTAGCGGGGTGGCCCGGGATACGCAGTATTTT. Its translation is CAWSPSGVARDTQYF.

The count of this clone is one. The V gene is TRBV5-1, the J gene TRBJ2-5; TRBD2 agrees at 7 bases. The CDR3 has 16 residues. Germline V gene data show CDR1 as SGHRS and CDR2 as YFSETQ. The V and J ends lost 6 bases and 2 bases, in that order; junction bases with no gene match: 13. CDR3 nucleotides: TGCGCCAGCACCAAAAACAGCGGGGCGGGGCAAGAGACCCAGTACTTC. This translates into CASTKNSGAGQETQYF.

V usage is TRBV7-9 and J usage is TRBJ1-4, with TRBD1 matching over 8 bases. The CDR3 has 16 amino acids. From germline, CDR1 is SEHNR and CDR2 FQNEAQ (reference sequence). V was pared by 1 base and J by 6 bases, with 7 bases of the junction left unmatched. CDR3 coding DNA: TGTGCCAGCAGCTTAGTCTACAGGGGGTTGGATGAAAAACTGTTTTTT. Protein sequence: CASSLVYRGLDEKLFF.

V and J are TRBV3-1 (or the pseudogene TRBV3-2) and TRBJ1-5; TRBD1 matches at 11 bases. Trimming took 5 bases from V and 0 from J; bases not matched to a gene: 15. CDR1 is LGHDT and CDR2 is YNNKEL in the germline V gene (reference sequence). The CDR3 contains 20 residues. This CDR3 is CASSSDFRDRGSDSNQPQHF. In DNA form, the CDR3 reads TGTGCCAGCAGCAGCGACTTCCGGGACAGGGGGTCCGATAGCAATCAGCCCCAGCATTTT.

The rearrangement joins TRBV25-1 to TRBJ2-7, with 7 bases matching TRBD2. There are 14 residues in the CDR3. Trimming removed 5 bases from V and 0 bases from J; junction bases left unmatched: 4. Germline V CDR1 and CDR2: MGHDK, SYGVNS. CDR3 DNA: TGTGCCAGCAGTATCCGGGGGGTCTCCTACGAGCAGTACTTC. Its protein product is CASSIRGVSYEQYF.

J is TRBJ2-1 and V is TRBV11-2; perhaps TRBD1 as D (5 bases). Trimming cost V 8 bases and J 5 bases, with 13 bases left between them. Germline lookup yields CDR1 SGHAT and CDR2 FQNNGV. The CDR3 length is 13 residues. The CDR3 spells CASHPSGHNEQFF. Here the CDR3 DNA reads TGTGCCAGCCATCCCTCAGGGCACAATGAGCAGTTCTTC. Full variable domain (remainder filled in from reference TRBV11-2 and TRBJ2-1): EAGVAQSPRYKIIEKRQSVAFWCNPISGHATLYWYQQILGQGPKLLIQFQNNGVVDDSQLPKDRFSAERLKGVDSTLKIQPAKLEDSAVYLCASHPSGHNEQFFGPGTRLTVL.

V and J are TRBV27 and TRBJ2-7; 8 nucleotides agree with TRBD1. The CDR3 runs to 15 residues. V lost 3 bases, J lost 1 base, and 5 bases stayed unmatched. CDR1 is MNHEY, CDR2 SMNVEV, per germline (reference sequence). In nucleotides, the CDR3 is TGTGCCAGCAGTTTCGGACAGGGCCTTTCCTACGAGCAGTACTTC. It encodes CASSFGQGLSYEQYF.

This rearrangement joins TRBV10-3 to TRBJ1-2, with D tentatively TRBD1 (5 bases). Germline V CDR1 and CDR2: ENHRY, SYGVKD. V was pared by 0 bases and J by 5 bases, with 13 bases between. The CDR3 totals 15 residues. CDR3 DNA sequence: TGTGCCATCAGTGAGTCGAGTCAGGGAGGGTATGGCTACACCTTC. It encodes CAISESSQGGYGYTF.

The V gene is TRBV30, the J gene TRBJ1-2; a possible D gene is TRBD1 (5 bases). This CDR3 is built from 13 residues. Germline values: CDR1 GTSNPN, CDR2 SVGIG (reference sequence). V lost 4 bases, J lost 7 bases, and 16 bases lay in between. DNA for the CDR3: TGTGCCTGGACCCTTGGAGGGGCCCGTGGCTACACCTTC. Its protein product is CAWTLGGARGYTF. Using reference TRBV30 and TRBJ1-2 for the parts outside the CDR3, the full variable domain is SQTIHQWPATLVQPVGSPLSLECTVEGTSNPNLYWYRQAAGRGLQLLFYSVGIGQISSEVPQNLSASRPQDRQFILSSKKLLLSDSGFYLCAWTLGGARGYTFGSGTRLTVV.

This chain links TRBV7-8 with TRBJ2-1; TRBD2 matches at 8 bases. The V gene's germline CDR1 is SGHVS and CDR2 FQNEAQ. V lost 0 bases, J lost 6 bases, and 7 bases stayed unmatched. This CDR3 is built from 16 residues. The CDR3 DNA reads TGTGCCAGCAGCTTAGCCGCACGTGCGGGGGGCAATGAGCAGTTCTTC. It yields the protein CASSLAARAGGNEQFF.

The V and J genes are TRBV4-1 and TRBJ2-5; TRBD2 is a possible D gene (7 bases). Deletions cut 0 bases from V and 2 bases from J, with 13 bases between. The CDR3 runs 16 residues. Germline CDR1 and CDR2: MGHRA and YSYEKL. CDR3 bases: TGCGCCAGCAGCCAAGATGGCGGGGGCAGACAAGAGACCCAGTACTTC. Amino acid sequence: CASSQDGGGRQETQYF.

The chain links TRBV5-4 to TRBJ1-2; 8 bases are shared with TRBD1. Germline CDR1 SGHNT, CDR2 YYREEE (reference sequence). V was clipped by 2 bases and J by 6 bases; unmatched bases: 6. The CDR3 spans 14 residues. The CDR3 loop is CASSFSRGLNGYTF. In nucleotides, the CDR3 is TGTGCCAGCAGCTTTAGCAGGGGGCTCAATGGCTACACCTTC.

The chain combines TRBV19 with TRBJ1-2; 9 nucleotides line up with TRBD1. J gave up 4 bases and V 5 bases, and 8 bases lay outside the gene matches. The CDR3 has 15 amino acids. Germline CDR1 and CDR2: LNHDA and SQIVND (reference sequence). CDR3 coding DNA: TGTGCCAGTAGTGGCGGGACAGGGAGGGGCTATGGCTACACCTTC. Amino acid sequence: CASSGGTGRGYGYTF.

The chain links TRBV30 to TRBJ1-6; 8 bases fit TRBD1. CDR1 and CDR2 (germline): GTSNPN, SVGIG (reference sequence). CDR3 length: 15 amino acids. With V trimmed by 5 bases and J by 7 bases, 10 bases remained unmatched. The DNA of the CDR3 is TGTGCCTGGGGGGGTGACAGGGGATTGAATTCACCCCTCCACTTT. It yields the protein CAWGGDRGLNSPLHF.

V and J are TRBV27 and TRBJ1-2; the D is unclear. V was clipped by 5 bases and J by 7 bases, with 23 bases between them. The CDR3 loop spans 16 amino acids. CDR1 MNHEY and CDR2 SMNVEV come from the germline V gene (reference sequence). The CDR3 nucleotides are TGTGCCAGCAGTCCCCCCCGCCCGTTCTGGTCAGGTGGCTACACCTTC. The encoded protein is CASSPPRPFWSGGYTF.

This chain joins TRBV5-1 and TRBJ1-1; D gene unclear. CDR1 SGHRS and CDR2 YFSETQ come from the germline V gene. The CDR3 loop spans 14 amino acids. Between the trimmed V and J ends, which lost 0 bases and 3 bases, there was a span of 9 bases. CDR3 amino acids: CASSLGAGDTEAFF. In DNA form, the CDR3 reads TGCGCCAGCAGCTTGGGGGCCGGGGACACTGAAGCTTTCTTT.

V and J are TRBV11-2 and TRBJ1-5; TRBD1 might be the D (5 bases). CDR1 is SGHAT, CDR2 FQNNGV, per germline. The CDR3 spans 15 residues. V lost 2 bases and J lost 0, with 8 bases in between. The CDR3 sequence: CASSLQGYSNQPQHF. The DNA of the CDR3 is TGTGCCAGCAGCTTACAGGGCTATAGCAATCAGCCCCAGCATTTT. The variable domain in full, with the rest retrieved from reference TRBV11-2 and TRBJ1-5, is EAGVAQSPRYKIIEKRQSVAFWCNPISGHATLYWYQQILGQGPKLLIQFQNNGVVDDSQLPKDRFSAERLKGVDSTLKIQPAKLEDSAVYLCASSLQGYSNQPQHFGDGTRLSIL.

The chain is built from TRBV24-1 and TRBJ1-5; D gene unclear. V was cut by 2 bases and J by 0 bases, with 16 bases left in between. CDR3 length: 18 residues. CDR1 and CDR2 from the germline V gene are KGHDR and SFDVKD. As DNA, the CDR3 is TGTGCCACCAGTGATTCGCTCTTAGAATGCTATAGCAATCAGCCCCAGCATTTT. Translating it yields CATSDSLLECYSNQPQHF.

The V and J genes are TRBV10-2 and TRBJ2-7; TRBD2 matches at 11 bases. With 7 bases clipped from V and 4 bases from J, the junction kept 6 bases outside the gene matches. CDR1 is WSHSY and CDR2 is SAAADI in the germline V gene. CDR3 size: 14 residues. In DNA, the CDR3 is TGCGCCAGCACTCTAGCGGGGGGCGCGTACGAGCAGTACTTC. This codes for CASTLAGGAYEQYF.

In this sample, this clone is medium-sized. The CDR3 region is CATGTGATNEQFF. The CDR3 DNA follows: TGTGCCACCGGGACAGGGGCCACTAATGAGCAGTTCTTC. The chain uses TRBV27 and TRBJ2-1; 10 bases align to TRBD1. Germline V lookup: CDR1 MNHEY, CDR2 SMNVEV (reference sequence). The trim removed 10 bases at V and 7 bases at J, leaving 7 bases unmatched. The CDR3 is made up of 13 amino acids.

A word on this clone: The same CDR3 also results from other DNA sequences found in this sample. The CDR3: CASSPGTGGREQYF. The CDR3 coding sequence is TGTGCCAGCTCACCCGGGACAGGGGGCAGAGAGCAGTACTTC. This chain joins TRBV18 and TRBJ2-7, with TRBD1 matching 12 bases. This CDR3 has 14 residues. Trimming at V came to 3 bases and at J to 7 bases, leaving 4 bases not matched to a gene. The germline gives CDR1 KGHSH, CDR2 LQKENI.

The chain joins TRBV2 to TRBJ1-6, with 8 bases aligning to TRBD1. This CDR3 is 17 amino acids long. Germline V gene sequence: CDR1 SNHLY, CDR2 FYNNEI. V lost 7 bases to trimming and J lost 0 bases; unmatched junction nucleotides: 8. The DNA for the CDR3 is TGTGCCAGCACCGGCAGGGGGCCCAGCTCCTATAATTCACCCCTCCACTTT. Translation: CASTGRGPSSYNSPLHF.

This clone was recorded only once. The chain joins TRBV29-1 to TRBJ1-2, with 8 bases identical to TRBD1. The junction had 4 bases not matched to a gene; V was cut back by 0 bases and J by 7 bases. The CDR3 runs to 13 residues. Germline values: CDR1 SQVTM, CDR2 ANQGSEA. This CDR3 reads CSVEDGTGGGYTF. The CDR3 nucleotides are TGCAGCGTTGAAGACGGGACAGGCGGTGGCTACACCTTC.

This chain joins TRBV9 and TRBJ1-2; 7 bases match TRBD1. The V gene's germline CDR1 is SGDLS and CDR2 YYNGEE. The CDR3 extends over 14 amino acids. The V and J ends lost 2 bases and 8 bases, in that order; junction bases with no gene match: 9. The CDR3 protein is CASSVGDSRWGYTF. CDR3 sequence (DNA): TGTGCCAGCAGCGTCGGGGACAGCCGGTGGGGCTACACCTTC.

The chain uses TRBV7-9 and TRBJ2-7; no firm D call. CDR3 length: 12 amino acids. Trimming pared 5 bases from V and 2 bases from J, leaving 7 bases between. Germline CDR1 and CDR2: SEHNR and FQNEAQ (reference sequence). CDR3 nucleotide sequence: TGTGCCAGCAGCAGTACAACCTACGAGCAGTACTTC. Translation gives CASSSTTYEQYF.

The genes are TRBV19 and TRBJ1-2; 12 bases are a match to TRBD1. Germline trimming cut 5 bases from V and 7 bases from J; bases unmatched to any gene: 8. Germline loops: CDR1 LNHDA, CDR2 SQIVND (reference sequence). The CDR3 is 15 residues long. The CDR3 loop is CASSGRDRGLAGYTF. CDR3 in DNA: TGTGCCAGTAGTGGCCGGGACAGGGGGCTCGCTGGCTACACCTTC.

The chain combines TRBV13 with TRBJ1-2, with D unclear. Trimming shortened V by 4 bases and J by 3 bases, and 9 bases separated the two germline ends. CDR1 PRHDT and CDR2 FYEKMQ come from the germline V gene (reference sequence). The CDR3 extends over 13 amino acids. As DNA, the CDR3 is TGTGCCAGCAGCTCATACGGGTACTATGGCTACACCTTC. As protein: CASSSYGYYGYTF.

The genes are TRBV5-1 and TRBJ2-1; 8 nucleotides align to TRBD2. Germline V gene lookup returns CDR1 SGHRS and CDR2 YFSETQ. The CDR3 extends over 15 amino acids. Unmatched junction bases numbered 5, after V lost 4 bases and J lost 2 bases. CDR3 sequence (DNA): TGCGCCAGCAGCGAAAACGGGGGGGCCTACAATGAGCAGTTCTTC. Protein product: CASSENGGAYNEQFF.

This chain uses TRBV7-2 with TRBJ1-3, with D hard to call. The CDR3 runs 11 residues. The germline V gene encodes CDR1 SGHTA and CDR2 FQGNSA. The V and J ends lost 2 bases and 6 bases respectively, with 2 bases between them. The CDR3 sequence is CASSLQNTIYF. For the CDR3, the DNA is TGTGCCAGCAGCTTACAAAACACCATATATTTT.